This is a list of T cell receptor beta chains from one sample in a study of blood T cell repertoires in COVID-19. Clones were read by immunoSEQ multiplex PCR, and TCRdb kept only the in-frame ones, dropping some. The sample carries about 60,000 clones, approximately 88% recorded once. The material sequenced was peripheral blood. The receptors shown here come from a man aged 25 to 45 with COVID-19, enrolled during active disease. Both conserved end residues are part of each CDR3. The D gene is left open where the match is weak. Clone size appears in some rows only: once, few, many, or a class for an expanded clone.

clone_size j_call d_call cdr3_length v_call cdr3_aa cdr3_nt
. TRBJ2-5 . 16 TRBV6-5 CASSYPPGHRQETQYF TGTGCCAGCAGTTACCCGCCGGGACACCGCCAAGAGACCCAGTACTTC
. TRBJ2-2 TRBD2 16 TRBV11-3 CASSFLGLAGVGELFF TGTGCCAGCAGCTTCCTGGGACTAGCGGGAGTCGGGGAGCTGTTTTTT
. TRBJ1-6 . 16 TRBV9 CASSVSGDWARSPLHF TGTGCCAGCAGCGTATCGGGGGACTGGGCTAGATCACCCCTCCACTTT
. TRBJ1-1 . 15 TRBV28 CASSPRGGANTEAFF TGTGCCAGCAGTCCCCGGGGAGGGGCGAACACTGAAGCTTTCTTT
. TRBJ2-1 TRBD2 14 TRBV6-5 CASMGGSTYNEQFF TGTGCCAGCATGGGCGGGAGTACCTACAATGAGCAGTTCTTC
. TRBJ1-2 . 15 TRBV2 CASSEGAVANYGYTF TGTGCCAGCAGTGAAGGGGCAGTTGCTAACTATGGCTACACCTTC
. TRBJ1-2 . 11 TRBV2 CASSGQYGYTF TGTGCCAGCTCCGGACAGTACGGCTACACCTTC
. TRBJ1-1 . 13 TRBV6-5 CASMREVVTEAFF TGTGCCAGCATGAGGGAAGTGGTGACTGAAGCTTTCTTT
. TRBJ2-1 TRBD2 16 TRBV7-2 CASSIQREGSYNEQFF TGTGCCAGCAGCATTCAGCGGGAGGGCAGCTACAATGAGCAGTTCTTC
. TRBJ1-2 . 14 TRBV6-5 CASRGAGLNYGYTF TGTGCCAGCCGCGGAGCAGGGCTCAACTATGGCTACACCTTC
few TRBJ2-2 . 14 TRBV18 CASSPTGNTGELFF TGTGCCAGCTCACCAACAGGGAACACCGGGGAGCTGTTTTTT
. TRBJ2-4 TRBD2 19 TRBV3-1/TRBV3-2 CASSQDTLWGGSAKNIQYF TGTGCCAGCAGCCAAGATACCCTGTGGGGGGGTTCAGCCAAAAACATTCAGTACTTC
. TRBJ1-5 . 17 TRBV19 CASTQPSRVNSNQPQHF TGTGCCAGTACCCAACCGTCCAGGGTCAATAGCAATCAGCCCCAGCATTTT
. TRBJ1-5 TRBD1 15 TRBV10-3 CAISAGTGVNQPQHF TGTGCCATCAGTGCCGGGACAGGGGTAAATCAGCCCCAGCATTTT
. TRBJ2-5 TRBD2 15 TRBV6-6 CASSDNIAGGETQYF TGTGCCAGCAGCGACAACATAGCGGGAGGGGAGACCCAGTACTTC
. TRBJ2-2 . 15 TRBV10-3 CAISLDREGTGELFF TGTGCCATCAGCCTGGACAGGGAGGGCACCGGGGAGCTGTTTTTT
. TRBJ1-1 . 16 TRBV7-8 CASSLDGGRLNTEAFF TGTGCCAGCAGCTTAGATGGGGGCCGCTTGAACACTGAAGCTTTCTTT
. TRBJ1-2 . 12 TRBV29-1 CSVIIYNYVYTF TGCAGCGTCATAATTTACAACTATGTCTACACCTTC
. TRBJ1-2 . 14 TRBV28 CASSFRGGSGGYTF TGTGCCAGCAGTTTTAGGGGGGGTTCAGGAGGCTACACCTTC